This entry concerns a single T cell receptor beta chain. The V end was cut by 0 bases, the J end by 0 bases, with 8 bases between. Germline CDR1 WSHSY, CDR2 SAAADI. CDR3 size: 15 residues. The data derive from a study of blood T cell repertoires in COVID-19. TCRdb's copy holds only in-frame clones and misses some; the assay was immunoSEQ multiplex PCR. There are roughly 80,000 clones in the sample; roughly 86% occur only once, and 20% to 25% lies in the top ten. Source material: peripheral blood. The origin of this receptor is a human donor in a cohort sampled during active COVID-19. The genes are TRBV10-2 and TRBJ1-1; D gene uncertain. CDR3 sequence reads: CASSESYGVNTEAFF. The CDR3, as DNA: TGCGCCAGCAGTGAGTCGTACGGGGTGAACACTGAAGCTTTCTTT.